This T cell receptor beta chain was profiled in a study of blood T cell repertoires in COVID-19 (dated by TCRdb to the early 2020s). Regarding the research as a whole: Collaborator samples came from the United States, Italy and Spain and covered acute and convalescent phases of COVID-19. Samples came from the ongoing ImmuneRACE study (first 160 participants) plus 1,254 subjects from 6 global collaborators. Sample metadata almost always included a de-identified subject ID, COVID-19 status, age in years and sex. The repertoires were released in a freely available public database intended as a resource for research on the immune response to SARS-CoV-2. Where HLA class I and class II types were available, the types were taken from metadata supplied by the sample provider, not from assay-based typing. The material from the prospective study consisted of cDNA or gDNA derived from T cells, B-cell-depleted T cells, or PBMCs. Deeply sampled blood TCRbeta repertoires from subjects exposed to, actively infected with, or recovered from COVID-19 were included in the dataset.

TCRbeta CDR3 regions were amplified from genomic DNA using the immunoSEQ Assay, a bias-controlled multiplex PCR. Per the authors' processing: The number of nucleated cells in each sample was estimated by amplification of reference gene primers within the assay. To quantify the absolute abundance of each unique TCRbeta CDR3 rearrangement, sequence reads were collapsed and filtered. For each sample, productive Simpson clonality was calculated as the square root of Simpson's diversity index across productive rearrangements. The table was pulled from immuneACCESS by TCRdb, which kept in-frame rearrangements only. Such tables lose some clones; where checked, under half of the loss comes from unresolved V genes, and the rest has no known cause. V, J and clone size were drawn from that table, and D and trimming were deduced from the DNA. The sample profile shows about 88,000 clones; roughly nine tenths of them were found once. Over 12% of the sample is held by the ten biggest clonotypes.

The germline V gene (reference sequence) sets CDR1 to MNHNY and CDR2 to SVGAGI. From cysteine to phenylalanine, the CDR3 is 14 amino acids long. Kept here is only the CDR3 DNA, which spans 42 bases and is read in frame from base 1. V ends up 10 bases short and J 6 bases short, with an unmatched junction base count of 10. Overall results and qualifications from the work: How much clinical and demographic metadata was included differed by source and by participant, and the metadata was provided uncurated.

With regard to this clone: Its antigen has not been determined. The sample holds no much larger clone one base away, and base qualities are not on file.

The collaborating institutions used their own protocols to collect whole blood in K2EDTA tubes. For TCRbeta analysis, collaborator samples were shipped as frozen whole blood, as isolated PBMCs, or as DNA extracted from either sample type. Input material: peripheral blood. The clonotype was recovered from a male donor with acute or convalescent COVID-19. The V and J genes are TRBV6-6 and TRBJ1-5, and TRBD1 matches 9 of the central bases. The DNA reads as follows: TGTGCCACCGTCCCGGGACAGGGCGGTCAGCCCCAGCATTTT. Translation gives CATVPGQGGQPQHF.